A single sample gave rise to the 22 T cell receptor beta chains below, sequenced in a study of T cell responses to AZD1222 COVID-19 vaccine. The table came from immunoSEQ multiplex PCR; TCRdb's copy has only in-frame clones and leaves some out. The repertoire has roughly 120,000 clones, around 82% of them found once; the top ten carry approximately 6.6%. Here the sequenced sample was peripheral blood, taken on day 0 of AZD1222 vaccination. These TCRs come from an adult in good health.

V is TRBV5-6 and J is TRBJ2-3; 12 positions agree with TRBD2. Germline V gives CDR1 SGHDT, CDR2 YYEEEE. This CDR3 has 18 amino acids. V gave up 4 bases and J gave up 1 base; unmatched junction bases: 10. Written as DNA, the CDR3 is TGTGCCAGCAGCGATACAGCTAGCGGGGGGGTACGCACAGATACGCAGTATTTT. Translation gives CASSDTASGGVRTDTQYF.

This rearrangement joins TRBV6-2 or TRBV6-3 to TRBJ1-5, with 7 bases identical to TRBD1. Trimming took 2 bases from V and 4 from J; bases not matched to a gene: 8. The CDR3 has 16 amino acids. CDR1 and CDR2 from the germline V gene are MNHEY and SVGEGT. CDR3 loop: CASSYTRQGANQPQHF. CDR3 nucleotide sequence: TGTGCCAGCAGTTACACCAGACAGGGTGCTAATCAGCCCCAGCATTTT.

This clone turned up a few times. The chain employs TRBV5-1 and TRBJ1-1; TRBD1 matches at 7 bases. This CDR3 comprises 16 residues. The germline CDR1 and CDR2 sequences are SGHRS and YFSETQ. J lost 2 bases, V lost 3 bases, and 10 bases had no gene match. The CDR3 sequence: CASSYGQVAPNTEAFF. The CDR3 nucleotides are TGCGCCAGCAGCTATGGACAGGTTGCACCCAACACTGAAGCTTTCTTT.

The genes are TRBV27 and TRBJ1-5; D not resolved. There are 14 residues in the CDR3. V was shortened by 2 bases and J by 0 bases, with 5 bases between the two germline ends. Looked up from germline, CDR1 is MNHEY and CDR2 is SMNVEV (reference sequence). CDR3: CASSLQDSNQPQHF. CDR3 DNA: TGTGCCAGCAGTTTACAAGATAGCAATCAGCCCCAGCATTTT.

The chain carries TRBV11-3 and TRBJ1-6; D is possibly TRBD1 (5 bases). CDR1 and CDR2 from the germline V gene are SGHNT and YENEEA. The CDR3 spans 16 residues. V shed 7 bases and J shed 2 bases, with 15 bases lying between them. The CDR3: CASTSSSGPYNSPLHF. DNA of the CDR3: TGTGCCAGCACCTCTTCCTCGGGACCCTATAATTCACCCCTCCACTTT.

In this sample, this clone turned up a few times. The chain recombines TRBV5-6 with TRBJ2-7; D not resolved. V was trimmed by 0 bases and J by 3 bases, leaving 10 bases between them. Per the germline V gene, CDR1 is SGHDT and CDR2 is YYEEEE. CDR3 length: 14 amino acids. CDR3 loop: CASSLDRIYYEQYF. Here the CDR3 DNA reads TGTGCCAGCAGCTTGGACCGGATATACTACGAGCAGTACTTC.

The DNA of the CDR3 is TGTGCCAGCAGCTTAGATCAAGGAGGGGCCTACGAGCAGTACTTC. Protein: CASSLDQGGAYEQYF. The gene calls are TRBV11-2 and TRBJ2-7; a weak D match, TRBD2 (6 bases). Deletions cut 0 bases from V and 2 bases from J, with 11 bases between. Germline CDR1 and CDR2: SGHAT and FQNNGV. The CDR3 extends over 15 amino acids.

The chain recombines TRBV10-3 with TRBJ1-2; no firm D call. Trimming cost V 3 bases and J 4 bases, with 12 bases left between them. This CDR3 has 14 amino acids. The germline gives CDR1 ENHRY, CDR2 SYGVKD. The CDR3 bases are TGTGCCATCAGTGACCGCGGCCTGCCCTATGGCTACACCTTC. Protein product: CAISDRGLPYGYTF.

This sequence joins TRBV19 and TRBJ1-2; the D is unclear. Trimming removed 4 bases from V and 2 bases from J, with 11 bases in between. The germline V gene encodes CDR1 LNHDA and CDR2 SQIVND (reference sequence). The CDR3 loop spans 14 amino acids. CDR3: CASSRSFDNYGYTF. The CDR3 nucleotides are TGTGCCAGTAGTAGAAGTTTCGACAACTATGGCTACACCTTC.

The chain carries TRBV2 and TRBJ2-7, with 12 bases matching TRBD2. CDR3 size: 16 residues. The germline CDR1 and CDR2 sequences are SNHLY and FYNNEI. After removal of 4 bases from V and 2 bases from J, the junction contained 6 bases not matched to a gene. The DNA for the CDR3 is TGTGCCAGCAGTGCTACTAGCGGGGGGATTCCCTACGAGCAGTACTTC. It encodes CASSATSGGIPYEQYF.

The CDR3 bases are TGTGCCAGCAGTTTAACGGACAGCAAATTAGGGGGCTACACCTTC. Its protein is CASSLTDSKLGGYTF. This chain links TRBV27 with TRBJ1-2, with D maybe TRBD1 (6 bases). V lost 2 bases to trimming and J lost 8 bases, with 18 bases between them. Looked up from germline, CDR1 is MNHEY and CDR2 is SMNVEV (reference sequence). The CDR3 runs 15 residues.

J is TRBJ2-7 and V is TRBV6-5, with D uncertain. Germline values: CDR1 MNHEY, CDR2 SVGAGI. The length of the CDR3 is 12 residues. V lost 6 bases and J lost 2, with 8 bases in between. The CDR3 nucleotides read TGTGCCAGCAGGGGCCCAGCCTACGAGCAGTACTTC. It codes for CASRGPAYEQYF.

J is TRBJ2-7 and V is TRBV19; perhaps TRBD1 as D (5 bases). CDR1 is LNHDA, CDR2 SQIVND, per germline (reference sequence). V was trimmed by 0 bases and J by 0 bases, leaving 9 bases between them. This CDR3 has 15 amino acids. The CDR3 nucleotides are TGTGCCAGTAGTATAGAGGGGCGAAGCTCCTACGAGCAGTACTTC. The encoded protein is CASSIEGRSSYEQYF.

The rearrangement joins TRBV19 to TRBJ1-5; D ambiguous. V was shortened by 6 bases and J by 0 bases, with 12 bases between the two germline ends. This CDR3 is built from 15 residues. Germline-derived CDR1 and CDR2 are LNHDA and SQIVND (reference sequence). The CDR3, as DNA: TGTGCCAGTAGATCGGTCCTTTATAGCAATCAGCCCCAGCATTTT. This encodes CASRSVLYSNQPQHF.

The chain is built from TRBV28 and TRBJ1-3; D not certain. The CDR3 totals 15 residues. Looked up from germline, CDR1 is MDHEN and CDR2 is SYDVKM. V lost 2 bases and J lost 0, with 8 bases in between. The CDR3 DNA reads TGTGCCAGCAGTTTACGTCTGCACTCTGGAAACACCATATATTTT. Residues: CASSLRLHSGNTIYF.

The V and J genes are TRBV28 and TRBJ1-4; D gene unclear. CDR3 length: 17 residues. CDR1 is MDHEN and CDR2 is SYDVKM in the germline V gene. V lost 5 bases, J lost 0 bases, and 16 bases lay in between. This chain's CDR3 is CASSRSITFSTNEKLFF. The DNA of the CDR3 is TGTGCCAGCAGTCGATCCATCACCTTCTCAACTAATGAAAAACTGTTTTTT.

The J gene is TRBJ1-1, the V gene TRBV6-4; 7 nucleotides match TRBD1. Germline-derived CDR1 and CDR2 are MRHNA and SNTAGT. V lost 8 bases, J lost 1 base, and 4 bases stayed unmatched. CDR3 length equals 13 residues. For the CDR3, the DNA is TGTGCCAGCCGACAGGGACAGAACACTGAAGCTTTCTTT. Protein sequence: CASRQGQNTEAFF.

V and J are TRBV28 and TRBJ1-5; tentatively, D is TRBD1 (5 bases). CDR3 length: 18 residues. Per germline, CDR1 MDHEN and CDR2 SYDVKM. V was cut by 3 bases and J by 6 bases, with 24 bases left in between. The CDR3 spells CASSFGSGGRDRGQPQHF. The CDR3, as DNA: TGTGCCAGCAGTTTTGGCTCTGGAGGGAGGGACCGGGGTCAGCCCCAGCATTTT.

The chain combines TRBV28 with TRBJ1-5; 9 nucleotides match TRBD1. J was trimmed by 5 bases and V by 7 bases; bases with no gene match: 9. This CDR3 comprises 15 residues. Germline CDR1 reads MDHEN; CDR2 reads SYDVKM. DNA for the CDR3: TGTGCCAGCACTTCCGGGACAGGGTCGGATCAGCCCCAGCATTTT. Protein sequence: CASTSGTGSDQPQHF.

The table lists this clone with a few counts. V and J are TRBV11-2 and TRBJ2-7, with D possibly matching TRBD2 (6 bases). Trimming cost V 8 bases and J 2 bases, with 10 bases left between them. The CDR3 totals 12 residues. Germline V gene sequence: CDR1 SGHAT, CDR2 FQNNGV. CDR3 DNA sequence: TGTGCCAGCGCTGGGGGGACCTACGAGCAGTACTTC. It yields the protein CASAGGTYEQYF.

The V call is TRBV13, the J call TRBJ2-7; D is uncertain. With 1 base removed from V and 2 bases from J, the gap between germline ends came to 15 bases. This CDR3 contains 16 residues. Germline V CDR1 and CDR2: PRHDT, FYEKMQ (reference sequence). The CDR3 DNA is TGTGCCAGCAGCTTAGTGGACCCAAGAAGACCCTACGAGCAGTACTTC. Translation: CASSLVDPRRPYEQYF.

V and J are TRBV3-1 (or the pseudogene TRBV3-2) and TRBJ1-2; D is unclear. Trimming shortened V by 2 bases and J by 7 bases, and 11 bases separated the two germline ends. The CDR3 loop spans 13 amino acids. Germline lookup yields CDR1 LGHDT and CDR2 YNNKEL (reference sequence). The CDR3 here is CASSQPGGFGYTF. In nucleotides, the CDR3 is TGTGCCAGCAGCCAACCCGGCGGGTTTGGCTACACCTTC.